This TCR beta chain was sequenced in a study of T-cell memory formation after mild COVID-19. The wider study: Most TCR clusters belonged to a single donor. Study-wide results and caveats: There was a balanced CD4/CD8 profile in clones contracting day 15 to 85, and later expanders leaned CD4+.

Between the trimmed V and J ends, which lost 3 bases and 3 bases, there was a span of 12 bases. This CDR3 region has 14 residues. CDR1 SGHRS and CDR2 YFSETQ come from the germline V gene. This clonotype was seen at least ten times. Antigen unknown. 5'RACE with constant-segment primers built TCRalpha and TCRbeta cDNA libraries with UMIs. In TCRdb, the 5' RACE reads were re-called with MiXCR into one record per CDR3 protein. Of fewer than 150,000 distinct CDR3 sequences in the sample, 17% were seen once. The chain recombines TRBV5-1 with TRBJ1-1; possible D gene TRBD1, 5 bases. The receptor was derived from a man aged 18-30 years who had mild COVID-19 (a few samples of this study predate the infection). Cell type and time point are not known. The sample was PBMCs or a T cell subset sorted from them (not recorded which). The CDR3 loop reads CASSSAGGDTEAFF. The DNA for the CDR3 is TGCGCCAGCAGCTCCGCGGGGGGAGACACTGAAGCTTTCTTT.